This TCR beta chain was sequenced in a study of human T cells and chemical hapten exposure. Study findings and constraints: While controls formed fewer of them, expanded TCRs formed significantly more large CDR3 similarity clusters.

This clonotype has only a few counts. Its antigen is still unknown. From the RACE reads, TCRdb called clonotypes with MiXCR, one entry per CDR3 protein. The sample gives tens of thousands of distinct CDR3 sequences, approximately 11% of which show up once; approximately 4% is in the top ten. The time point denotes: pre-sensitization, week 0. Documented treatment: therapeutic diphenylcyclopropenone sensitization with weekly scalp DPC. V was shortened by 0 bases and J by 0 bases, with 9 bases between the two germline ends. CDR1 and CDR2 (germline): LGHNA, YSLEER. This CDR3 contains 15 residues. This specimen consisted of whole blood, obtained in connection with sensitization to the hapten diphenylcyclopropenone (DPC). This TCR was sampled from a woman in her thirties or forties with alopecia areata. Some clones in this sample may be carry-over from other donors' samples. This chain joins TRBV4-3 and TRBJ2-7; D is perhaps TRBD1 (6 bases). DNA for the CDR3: TGCGCCAGCAGCCAAGACGGCAGGGGCTCCTACGAGCAGTACTTC. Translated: CASSQDGRGSYEQYF.